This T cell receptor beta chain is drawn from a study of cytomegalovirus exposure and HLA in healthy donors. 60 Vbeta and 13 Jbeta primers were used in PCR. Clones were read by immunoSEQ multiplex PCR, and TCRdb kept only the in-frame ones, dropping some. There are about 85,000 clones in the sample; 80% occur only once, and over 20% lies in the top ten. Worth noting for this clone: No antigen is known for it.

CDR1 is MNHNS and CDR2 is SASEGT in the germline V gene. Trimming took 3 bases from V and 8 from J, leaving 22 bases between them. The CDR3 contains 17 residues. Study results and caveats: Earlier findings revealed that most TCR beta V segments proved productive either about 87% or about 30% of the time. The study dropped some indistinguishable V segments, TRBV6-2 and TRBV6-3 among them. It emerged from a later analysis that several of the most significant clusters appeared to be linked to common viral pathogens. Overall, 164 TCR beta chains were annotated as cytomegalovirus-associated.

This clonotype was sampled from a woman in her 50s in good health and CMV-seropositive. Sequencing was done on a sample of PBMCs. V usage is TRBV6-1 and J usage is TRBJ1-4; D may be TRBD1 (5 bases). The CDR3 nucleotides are TGTGCCAGCAGTGAGCCAGGGAAACGTGGGCTTAAAGAAAAACTGTTTTTT. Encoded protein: CASSEPGKRGLKEKLFF.